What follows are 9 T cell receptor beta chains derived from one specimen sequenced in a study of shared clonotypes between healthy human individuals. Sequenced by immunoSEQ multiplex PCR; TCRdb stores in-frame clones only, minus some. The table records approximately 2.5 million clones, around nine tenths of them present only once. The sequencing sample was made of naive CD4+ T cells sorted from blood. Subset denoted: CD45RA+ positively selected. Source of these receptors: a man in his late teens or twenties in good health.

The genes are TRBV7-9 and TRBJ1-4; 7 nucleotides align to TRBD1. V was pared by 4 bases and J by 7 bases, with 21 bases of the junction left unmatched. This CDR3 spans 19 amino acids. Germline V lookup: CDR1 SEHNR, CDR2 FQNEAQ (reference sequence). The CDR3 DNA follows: TGTGCCAGCAGCTCACTCTCCGCAGGGGGGTCCCCGGGGCGTGAAAAACTGTTTTTT. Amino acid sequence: CASSSLSAGGSPGREKLFF.

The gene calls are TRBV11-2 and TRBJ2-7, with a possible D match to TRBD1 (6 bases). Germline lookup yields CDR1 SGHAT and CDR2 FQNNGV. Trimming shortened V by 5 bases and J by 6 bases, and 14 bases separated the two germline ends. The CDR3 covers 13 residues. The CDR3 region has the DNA TGTGCCAGCAGCCCCCGCAGGGGTGGCGAGCAGTACTTC. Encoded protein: CASSPRRGGEQYF.

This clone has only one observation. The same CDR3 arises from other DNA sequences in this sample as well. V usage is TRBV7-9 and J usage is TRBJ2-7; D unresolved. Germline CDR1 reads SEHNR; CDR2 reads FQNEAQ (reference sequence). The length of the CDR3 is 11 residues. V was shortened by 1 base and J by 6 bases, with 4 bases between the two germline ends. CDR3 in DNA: TGTGCCAGCAGCTTAGGGGTCGAGCAGTACTTC. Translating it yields CASSLGVEQYF.

The CDR3 DNA is TGTGCCAGCAGTACATTGACTAGCGGGTCTTTTGAGCAGTACTTC. Amino acids: CASSTLTSGSFEQYF. V gene TRBV28 combines with J gene TRBJ2-7, with TRBD2 matching over 10 bases. CDR1 and CDR2 from the germline V gene are MDHEN and SYDVKM. Unmatched junction bases numbered 11, after V lost 5 bases and J lost 7 bases. The length of the CDR3 is 15 residues.

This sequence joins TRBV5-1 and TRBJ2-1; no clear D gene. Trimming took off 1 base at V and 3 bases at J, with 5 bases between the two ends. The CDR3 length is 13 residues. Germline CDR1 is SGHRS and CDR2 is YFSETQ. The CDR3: CASSLQDYNEQFF. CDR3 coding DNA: TGCGCCAGCAGCTTGCAGGACTACAATGAGCAGTTCTTC.

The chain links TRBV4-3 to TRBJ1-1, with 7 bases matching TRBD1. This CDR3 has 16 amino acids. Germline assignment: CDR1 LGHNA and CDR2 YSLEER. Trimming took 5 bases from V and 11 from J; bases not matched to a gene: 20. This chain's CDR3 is CASSEGHRGKPLIAFF. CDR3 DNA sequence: TGCGCCAGCAGCGAGGGACACAGGGGAAAACCCTTAATTGCTTTCTTT.

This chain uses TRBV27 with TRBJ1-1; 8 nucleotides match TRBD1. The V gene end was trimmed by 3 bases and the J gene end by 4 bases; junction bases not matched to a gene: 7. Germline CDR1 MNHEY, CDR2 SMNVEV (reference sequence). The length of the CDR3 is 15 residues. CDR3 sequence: CASSFSPTGGTEAFF. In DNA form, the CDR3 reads TGTGCCAGCAGTTTTTCCCCCACAGGGGGCACTGAAGCTTTCTTT.

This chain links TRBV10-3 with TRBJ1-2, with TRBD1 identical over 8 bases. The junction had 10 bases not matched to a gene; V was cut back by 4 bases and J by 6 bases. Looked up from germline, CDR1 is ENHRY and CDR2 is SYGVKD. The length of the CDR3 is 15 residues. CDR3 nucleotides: TGTGCCATCAGTGGACAGGGGAATCGGGGCGATGGCTACACCTTC. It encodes CAISGQGNRGDGYTF.

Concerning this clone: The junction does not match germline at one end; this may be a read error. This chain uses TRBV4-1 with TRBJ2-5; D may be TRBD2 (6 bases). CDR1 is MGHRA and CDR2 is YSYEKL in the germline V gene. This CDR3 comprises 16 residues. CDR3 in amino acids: CASSQDGGSIQETQYF. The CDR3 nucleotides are TGCGCCAGCAGTCAAGATGGGGGGTCCATACAAGAGACCCAGTACTTC.